This T cell receptor (beta chain) was captured in a study of a mutant IDH1 vaccine in newly diagnosed glioma. Looking at the study overall: The initiation of vaccination occurred 4-6 weeks after radiotherapy alone, or with temozolomide cycles. Treatment recipients were roughly 62% male and 37.5% female, and their mean age was around 40 years. Antecedent treatment encompassed radiotherapy, temozolomide, or their combination; the majority received both.

Trimming took 4 bases from V and 3 from J; bases not matched to a gene: 7. CDR1 and CDR2 (germline): SGHRS, YFSETQ. CDR3 length equals 16 residues. Generated by immunoSEQ multiplex PCR, the TCRdb table keeps only in-frame clones and is missing some. The sample includes 120,000 or so clones, about four fifths of them seen just once. As for time point: week 11, during vaccination. All doses held 300 ug of mutant IDH1 20-mer peptide, with topical imiquimod. This clone was seen a single time. Antigen specificity is unknown. The clonotype originates from a man aged 35-49 years with glioma. The rearrangement links TRBV5-1 to TRBJ1-3, with 10 nucleotides matching TRBD1. The input for sequencing was PBMCs, taken from a glioma patient whose treatment included an IDH1 peptide vaccine. CDR3 in amino acids: CASSPRTGGRGNTIYF. In nucleotides, the CDR3 is TGCGCCAGCAGCCCCCGGACAGGGGGTCGTGGAAACACCATATATTTT.